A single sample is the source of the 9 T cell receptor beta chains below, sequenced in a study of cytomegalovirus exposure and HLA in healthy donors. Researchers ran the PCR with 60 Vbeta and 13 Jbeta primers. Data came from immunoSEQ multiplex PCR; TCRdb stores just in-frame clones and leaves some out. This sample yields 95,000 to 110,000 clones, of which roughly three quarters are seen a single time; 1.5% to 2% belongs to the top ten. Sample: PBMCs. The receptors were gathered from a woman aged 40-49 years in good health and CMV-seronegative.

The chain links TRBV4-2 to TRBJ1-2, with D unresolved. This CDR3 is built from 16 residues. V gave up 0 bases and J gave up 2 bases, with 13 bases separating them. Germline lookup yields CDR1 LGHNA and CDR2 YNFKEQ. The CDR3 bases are TGTGCCAGCAGCCAAGATAATTCCGGGGTGAACTATGGCTACACCTTC. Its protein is CASSQDNSGVNYGYTF.

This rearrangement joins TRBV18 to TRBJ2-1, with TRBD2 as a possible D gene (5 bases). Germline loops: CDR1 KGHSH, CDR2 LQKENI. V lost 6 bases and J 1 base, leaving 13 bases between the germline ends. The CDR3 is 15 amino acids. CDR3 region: CASSHGGSSYNEQFF. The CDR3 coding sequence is TGTGCCAGCTCCCACGGTGGGAGTTCCTACAATGAGCAGTTCTTC.

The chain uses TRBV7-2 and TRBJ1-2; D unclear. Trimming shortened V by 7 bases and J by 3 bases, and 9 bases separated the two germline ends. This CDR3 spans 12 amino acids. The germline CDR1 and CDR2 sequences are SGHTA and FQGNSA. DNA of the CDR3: TGTGCCAGCAATGAGGGTGACTATGGCTACACCTTC. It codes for CASNEGDYGYTF.

CDR3 DNA: TGCAGCGTTACAAACTCCGGGACAGGGGGCGATGGCTACACCTTC. This sequence encodes CSVTNSGTGGDGYTF. The V call is TRBV29-1, the J call TRBJ1-2; 12 bases match TRBD1. CDR3 size: 15 residues. Germline CDR1 reads SQVTM; CDR2 reads ANQGSEA. The V segment lost 5 bases and the J segment 6 bases; nucleotides outside the gene matches: 10.

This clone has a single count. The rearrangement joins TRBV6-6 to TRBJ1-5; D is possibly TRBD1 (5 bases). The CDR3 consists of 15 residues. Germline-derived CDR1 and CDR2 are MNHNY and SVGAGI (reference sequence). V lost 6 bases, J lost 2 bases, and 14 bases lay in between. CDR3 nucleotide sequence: TGTGCCAGCAGCAACGGGGGAGCGGGCAATCAGCCCCAGCATTTT. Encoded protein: CASSNGGAGNQPQHF.

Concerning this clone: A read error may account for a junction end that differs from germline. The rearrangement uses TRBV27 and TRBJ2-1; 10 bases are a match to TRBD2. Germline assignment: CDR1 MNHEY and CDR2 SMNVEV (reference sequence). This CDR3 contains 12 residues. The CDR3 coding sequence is TGTGCCAGCAGTATCCTAGCGGGAGTTTGGGTCTTC. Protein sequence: CASSILAGVWVF.

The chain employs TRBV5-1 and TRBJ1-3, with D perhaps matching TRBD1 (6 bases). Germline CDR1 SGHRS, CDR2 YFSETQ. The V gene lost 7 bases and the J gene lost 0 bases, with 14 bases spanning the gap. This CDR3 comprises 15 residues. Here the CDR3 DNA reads TGCGCCAGCTTGTGGGGGCGGAACTCTGGAAACACCATATATTTT. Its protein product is CASLWGRNSGNTIYF.

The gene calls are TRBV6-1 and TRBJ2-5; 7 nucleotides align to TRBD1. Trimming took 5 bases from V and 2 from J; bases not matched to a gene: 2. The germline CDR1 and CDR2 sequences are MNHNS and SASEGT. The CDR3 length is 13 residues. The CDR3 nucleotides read TGTGCCAGCAGTAGGACAGGTCAAGAGACCCAGTACTTC. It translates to CASSRTGQETQYF.

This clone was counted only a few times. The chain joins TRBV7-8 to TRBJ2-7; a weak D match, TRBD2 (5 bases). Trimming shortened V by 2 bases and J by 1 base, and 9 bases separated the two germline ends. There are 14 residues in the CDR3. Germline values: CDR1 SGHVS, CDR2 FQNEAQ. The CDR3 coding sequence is TGTGCCAGCAGCTTACTAGCTACGTCCTACGAGCAGTACTTC. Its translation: CASSLLATSYEQYF.